Listed below are T cell receptor beta chains from one sample, sequenced in a study of blood T cell repertoires in COVID-19. The assay was immunoSEQ multiplex PCR, and TCRdb's table has in-frame clones only and misses some. Among 330,000 or so clones, about 91% were seen once, and the ten largest hold approximately 9.4%. The sample taken for sequencing was peripheral blood. These receptors were taken from a man aged 30-40 years with COVID-19, enrolled during active disease. The CDR3 runs from the conserved cysteine through the conserved F or W. A D gene is named only where the DNA matches it firmly. Where a row states a size, it is once, few, many or the class of an expanded clone; other rows omit it.

.	TRBV7-9	.	TRBJ2-4	TGTGCCAGCAGCTCGGACAGAAGCCTAGTAGCCAAAAACATTCAGTACTTC	CASSSDRSLVAKNIQYF
.	TRBV4-2	.	TRBJ2-5	TGTGCCAGCAGCCAAGATGGAGTCCAAGAGACCCAGTACTTC	CASSQDGVQETQYF
.	TRBV6-5	.	TRBJ1-4	TGTGCCAGCAGCCTAGAAACAACTAATGAAAAACTGTTTTTT	CASSLETTNEKLFF
.	TRBV3-1/TRBV3-2	many	TRBJ1-1	TGTGCCAGCAGCCAAGTCGAGTTTGGTTACACTGAAGCTTTCTTT	CASSQVEFGYTEAFF
.	TRBV12-3/TRBV12-4	.	TRBJ1-1	TGTGCCAGCAAACGGGTCGGCACTGAAGCTTTCTTT	CASKRVGTEAFF
.	TRBV15	once	TRBJ1-4	TGTGCCACCAGCGGGGGGGCTAATGAAAAACTGTTTTTT	CATSGGANEKLFF
TRBD1	TRBV28	.	TRBJ2-5	TGTGCCAGCAGTTTAGGAGGGACAGGAGCGACCCAGTACTTC	CASSLGGTGATQYF
.	TRBV5-6	.	TRBJ2-5	TGTGCCAGCAGCTTGCCAGCTACGGGTGAGACCCAGTACTTC	CASSLPATGETQYF
.	TRBV30	once	TRBJ1-2	TGTGCCTGGAGTTCCGGTGCCCCCTATGGCTACACCTTC	CAWSSGAPYGYTF
TRBD1	TRBV15	.	TRBJ2-2	TGTGCCACCAGCCGAAACTCACCGGGACAGGCATCCACCGGGGAGCTGTTTTTT	CATSRNSPGQASTGELFF
TRBD2	TRBV5-6	.	TRBJ2-3	TGTGCCAGCAGCTTACCCTATAGCGGGAGGGCAGCAGATACGCAGTATTTT	CASSLPYSGRAADTQYF
.	TRBV3-1/TRBV3-2	.	TRBJ2-7	TGTGCCAGCAGCCGCCGGGACTTGACCGGGGAGCAGTACTTC	CASSRRDLTGEQYF
.	TRBV6-2/TRBV6-3	.	TRBJ2-2	TGTGCCAGCAGCCTCCTTGCAGTGAACACCGGGGAGCTGTTTTTT	CASSLLAVNTGELFF
.	TRBV14	.	TRBJ2-3	TGTGCCAGCAGCCAAGTCGGTCGAGCTAGCACAGATACGCAGTATTTT	CASSQVGRASTDTQYF
.	TRBV7-2	.	TRBJ2-5	TGTGCCAGCAGCTTGGGGGCGGCATTCCGGGAGACCCAGTACTTC	CASSLGAAFRETQYF
.	TRBV30	once	TRBJ2-1	TGTGCCTGGAAGGACAGTTACAATGAGCAGTTCTTC	CAWKDSYNEQFF
.	TRBV27	.	TRBJ1-2	TGTGCCAGCAGTTCCCTCCCCCACAGGGATGGCTACACCTTC	CASSSLPHRDGYTF
.	TRBV11-2	.	TRBJ2-5	TGTGCCAGCAGCTTACGGTCAACGGTCCAAGAGACCCAGTACTTC	CASSLRSTVQETQYF
TRBD1	TRBV6-1	.	TRBJ2-6	TGTGCCAGCAGTGCCTCCTCCGGGACAGGGGCCCCCTCTGGGGCCAACGTCCTGACTTTC	CASSASSGTGAPSGANVLTF
TRBD1	TRBV5-1	.	TRBJ1-6	TGCGCCAGCAGCTCGGGACAGGGAGAATCACCCCTCCACTTT	CASSSGQGESPLHF
.	TRBV7-2	.	TRBJ1-2	TGTGCCAGCAGCTTAGTGAAGGGGACTAACTATGGCTACACCTTC	CASSLVKGTNYGYTF
TRBD2	TRBV11-3	once	TRBJ2-1	TGTGCCAGCAGCCCAGGGAGGGCGGGGATCGCTCGGGAGCAGTTCTTC	CASSPGRAGIAREQFF
TRBD1	TRBV6-5	.	TRBJ1-4	TGTGCCAGCAGGGTGGGGGACAGGGGTGAAAAACTGTTTTTT	CASRVGDRGEKLFF
.	TRBV6-6	.	TRBJ2-7	TGTGCCAGCAGCTACCTCGACCGGGACTACGAGCAGTACTTC	CASSYLDRDYEQYF
.	TRBV3-1/TRBV3-2	.	TRBJ2-2	TGTGCCAGCAGCCCAACAGGGTATTCGGCCGGGGAGCTGTTTTTT	CASSPTGYSAGELFF
TRBD1	TRBV14	.	TRBJ1-6	TGTGCCAGCAGCCCAAACAGGGGCTCCTATAATTCACCCCTCCACTTT	CASSPNRGSYNSPLHF
TRBD1	TRBV27	.	TRBJ1-1	TGTGCCAGCAGCCCATTCGGACAGGGATTGATGAACACTGAAGCTTTCTTT	CASSPFGQGLMNTEAFF
.	TRBV3-1/TRBV3-2	.	TRBJ2-4	TGTGCCAGCACTCCGACAGCACTAGCCAAAAACATTCAGTACTTC	CASTPTALAKNIQYF
TRBD2	TRBV30	.	TRBJ2-2	TGTGCCTGGAGTGCCACGCGGACTAGCGGGAGTCTCTATGCCGGGGAGCTGTTTTTT	CAWSATRTSGSLYAGELFF
TRBD1	TRBV28	.	TRBJ1-1	TGTGCCAGCAGGCGCGGTGACAGGGTGAACACTGAAGCTTTCTTT	CASRRGDRVNTEAFF
TRBD1	TRBV7-2	.	TRBJ2-2	TGTGCCAGCAGCTTAGGTCCGGGACAGGGGGGCACCGGGGAGCTGTTTTTT	CASSLGPGQGGTGELFF
TRBD1	TRBV30	.	TRBJ1-1	TGTGCCTGGAGTGTAAGGGACAGGAACACTGAAGCTTTCTTT	CAWSVRDRNTEAFF
TRBD2	TRBV4-1	.	TRBJ2-5	TGCGCCAGCAGCCGGACTAGAGGAGAGACCCAGTACTTC	CASSRTRGETQYF
TRBD1	TRBV18	few	TRBJ1-2	TGTGCCAGCTCACCGGGACAGGGCTTACCCCATGGCTACACCTTC	CASSPGQGLPHGYTF
.	TRBV7-9	.	TRBJ2-7	TGTGCCAGCAGCTTAGGACCGGGAGTCTACGAGCAGTACTTC	CASSLGPGVYEQYF
.	TRBV20-1	.	TRBJ1-1	TGCAGTGCTAGAGATGGGGGGGCCACTTTCTTT	CSARDGGATFF
.	TRBV5-5	few	TRBJ2-7	TGTGCCAGCAGCTTAGCCACCAACTACGAGCAGTACTTC	CASSLATNYEQYF
TRBD2	TRBV7-3	.	TRBJ2-5	TGTGCCAGCAGCAACGAAAAGGGACTAGCGGGGGGGACCCAGTACTTC	CASSNEKGLAGGTQYF
.	TRBV3-1/TRBV3-2	many	TRBJ2-7	TGTGCCAGCAGCCCTCCTCGGCCGGGGGACTACGAGCAGTACTTC	CASSPPRPGDYEQYF
TRBD2	TRBV7-2	.	TRBJ2-1	TGTGCCAGCAGCTTAGAGGGACTAGCGGGGGGAGAGGAGCAGTTCTTC	CASSLEGLAGGEEQFF
.	TRBV27	.	TRBJ1-1	TGTGCCAGCAGTTTAAGCAGGCTGAACACTGAAGCTTTCTTT	CASSLSRLNTEAFF
.	TRBV28	.	TRBJ1-6	TGTGCCAGCGACTCCGAGAGCTCCTATAATTCACCCCTCCACTTT	CASDSESSYNSPLHF
TRBD2	TRBV7-2	.	TRBJ2-5	TGTGCCAGCAGCTTACTGTGGGGGACTAGCGGGAGTTGGGGGACCCAGTACTTC	CASSLLWGTSGSWGTQYF
TRBD1	TRBV19	once	TRBJ1-1	TGTGCCAGTAGGACAGGGAAGAACACTGAAGCTTTCTTT	CASRTGKNTEAFF
TRBD1	TRBV4-1	.	TRBJ1-4	TGCGCCAGCAGCCATCTCCGGACAGGGGACGGCAATGAAAAACTGTTTTTT	CASSHLRTGDGNEKLFF
.	TRBV7-2	.	TRBJ2-1	TGTGCCAGCAGCGCCCAGGGTGTCCCTCTCTCCAATGAGCAGTTCTTC	CASSAQGVPLSNEQFF
TRBD1	TRBV6-6	.	TRBJ2-6	TGTGCCAGCAGTCGACAGGGTTCCTCTGGGGCCAACGTCCTGACTTTC	CASSRQGSSGANVLTF
.	TRBV5-6	.	TRBJ2-5	TGTGCCAGCAGCTTGATTGCCGGAGCCCAGTACTTC	CASSLIAGAQYF
TRBD2	TRBV29-1	.	TRBJ2-2	TGCAGCGTTGGCCAGCGGGGGAGCGGGGAGCTGTTTTTT	CSVGQRGSGELFF
.	TRBV4-1	.	TRBJ2-5	TGCGCCAGCAGCCAAGGGACAAACCTTAGAGAGACCCAGTACTTC	CASSQGTNLRETQYF